This T cell receptor beta chain comes out of a study of blood T cell repertoires in COVID-19. About the study: Some COVID-19 samples were acute and others convalescent; all came from the United States, Italy and Spain.

Original methodology: Estimates of nucleated cell counts were drawn from the amplification of reference gene primers. Repertoires were generated with immunoSEQ multiplex PCR, while TCRdb's copy carries only in-frame clones and drops some. V and J calls and clone size are those listed in that table; D and trimming were worked out from the DNA. The table records more than 150,000 clones, just over 85% of them present only once. CDR1 is SGHTA and CDR2 is FQGNSA in the germline V gene. The length of the CDR3 is 15 residues. V was clipped by 0 bases and J by 0 bases, with 6 bases between them. The sequencing sample was made of peripheral blood. The TCR originated in a man in his fifties or sixties with active or convalescent COVID-19. The genes are TRBV7-2 and TRBJ1-5; D gene ambiguous. CDR3 sequence: CASSLAHHSNQPQHF. DNA of the CDR3: TGTGCCAGCAGCTTAGCCCATCATAGCAATCAGCCCCAGCATTTT.